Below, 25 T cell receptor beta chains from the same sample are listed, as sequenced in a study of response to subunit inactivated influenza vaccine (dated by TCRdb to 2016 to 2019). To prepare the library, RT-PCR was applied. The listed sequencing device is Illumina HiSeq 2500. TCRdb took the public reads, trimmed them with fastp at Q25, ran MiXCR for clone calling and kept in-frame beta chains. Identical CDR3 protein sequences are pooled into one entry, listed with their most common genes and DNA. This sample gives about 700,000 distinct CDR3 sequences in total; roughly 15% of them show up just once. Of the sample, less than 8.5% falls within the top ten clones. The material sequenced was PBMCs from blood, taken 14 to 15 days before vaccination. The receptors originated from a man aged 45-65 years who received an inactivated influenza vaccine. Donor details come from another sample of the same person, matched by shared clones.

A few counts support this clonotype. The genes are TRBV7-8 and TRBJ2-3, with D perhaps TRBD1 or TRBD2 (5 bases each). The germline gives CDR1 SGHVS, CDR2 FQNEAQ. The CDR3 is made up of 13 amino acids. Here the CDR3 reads CSSEAGPPDTQYF. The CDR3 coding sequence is TGTTCCTCGGAGGCAGGGCCCCCGGATACGCAGTATTTT.

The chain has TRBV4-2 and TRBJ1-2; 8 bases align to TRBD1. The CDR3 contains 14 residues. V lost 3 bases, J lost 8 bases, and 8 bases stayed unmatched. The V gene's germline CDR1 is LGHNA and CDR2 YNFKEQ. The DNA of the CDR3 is TGTGCCAGCAGCCACCCGGACAGGGTGTCCGGCTACACCTTC. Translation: CASSHPDRVSGYTF.

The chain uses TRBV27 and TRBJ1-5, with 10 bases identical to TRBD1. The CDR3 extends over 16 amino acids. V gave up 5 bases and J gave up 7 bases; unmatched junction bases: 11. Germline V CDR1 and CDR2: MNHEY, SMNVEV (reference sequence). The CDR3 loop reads CASSPDRGHREQPQHF. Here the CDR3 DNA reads TGTGCCAGCAGTCCCGACAGGGGGCATAGGGAACAGCCCCAGCATTTT.

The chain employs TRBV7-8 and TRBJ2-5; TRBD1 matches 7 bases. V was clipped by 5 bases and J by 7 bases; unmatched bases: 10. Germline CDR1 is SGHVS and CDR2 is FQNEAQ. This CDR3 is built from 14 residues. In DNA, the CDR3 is TGTGCCAGCAGCGCTACAGGGGCGAGGGGGACCCAGTACTTC. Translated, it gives CASSATGARGTQYF.

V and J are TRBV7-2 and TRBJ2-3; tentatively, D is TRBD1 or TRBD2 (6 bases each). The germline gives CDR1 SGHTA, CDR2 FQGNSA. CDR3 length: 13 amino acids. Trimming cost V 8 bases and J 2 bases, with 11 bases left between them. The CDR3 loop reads CASRGHATDTQYF. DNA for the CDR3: TGTGCCAGCCGGGGGCACGCCACAGATACGCAGTATTTT.

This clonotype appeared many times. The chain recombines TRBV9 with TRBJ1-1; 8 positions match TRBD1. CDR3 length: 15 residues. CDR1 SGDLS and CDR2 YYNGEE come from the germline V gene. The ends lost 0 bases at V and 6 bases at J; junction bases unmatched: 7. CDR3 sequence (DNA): TGTGCCAGCAGCGTAGTGTGGGGGACAGGCGCTGAAGCTTTCTTT. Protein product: CASSVVWGTGAEAFF.

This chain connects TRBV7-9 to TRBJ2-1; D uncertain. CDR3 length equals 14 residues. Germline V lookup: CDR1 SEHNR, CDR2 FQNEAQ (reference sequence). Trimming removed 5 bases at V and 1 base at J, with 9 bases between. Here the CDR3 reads CASSPSTSYNEQFF. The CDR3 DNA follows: TGTGCCAGCAGCCCATCGACTTCCTACAATGAGCAGTTCTTC.

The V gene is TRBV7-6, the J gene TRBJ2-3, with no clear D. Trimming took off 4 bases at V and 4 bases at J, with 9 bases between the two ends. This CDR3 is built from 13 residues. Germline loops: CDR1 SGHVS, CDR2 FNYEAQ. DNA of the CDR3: TGTGCCAGCAGCTCGCAAAGGGCAGATACGCAGTATTTT. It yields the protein CASSSQRADTQYF.

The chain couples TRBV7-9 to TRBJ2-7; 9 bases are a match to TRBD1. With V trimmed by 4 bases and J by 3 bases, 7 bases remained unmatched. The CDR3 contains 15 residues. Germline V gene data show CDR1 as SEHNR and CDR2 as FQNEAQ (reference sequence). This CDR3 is CASSSSRDRVYEQYF. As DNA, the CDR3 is TGTGCCAGCAGCTCCTCGCGGGACAGGGTCTACGAGCAGTACTTC.

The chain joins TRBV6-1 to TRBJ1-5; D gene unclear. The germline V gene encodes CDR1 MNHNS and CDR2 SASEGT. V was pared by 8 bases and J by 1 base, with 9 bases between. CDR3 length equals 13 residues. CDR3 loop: CASWLSSNQPQHF. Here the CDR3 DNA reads TGTGCCAGCTGGTTGTCCAGCAATCAGCCCCAGCATTTT.

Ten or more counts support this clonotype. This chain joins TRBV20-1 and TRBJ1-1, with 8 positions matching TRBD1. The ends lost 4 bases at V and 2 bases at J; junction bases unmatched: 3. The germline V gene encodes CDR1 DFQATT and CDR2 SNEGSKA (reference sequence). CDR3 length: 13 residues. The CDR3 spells CSATGGGNTEAFF. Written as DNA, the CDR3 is TGCAGTGCTACAGGGGGCGGAAACACTGAAGCTTTCTTT.

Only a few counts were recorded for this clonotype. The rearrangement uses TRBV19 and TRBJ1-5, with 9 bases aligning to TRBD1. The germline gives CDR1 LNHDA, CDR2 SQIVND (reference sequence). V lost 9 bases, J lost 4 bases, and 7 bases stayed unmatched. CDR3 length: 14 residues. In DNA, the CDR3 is TGTGCCAGCTTAACAGGGGGCGGAAATCAGCCCCAGCATTTT. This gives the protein CASLTGGGNQPQHF.

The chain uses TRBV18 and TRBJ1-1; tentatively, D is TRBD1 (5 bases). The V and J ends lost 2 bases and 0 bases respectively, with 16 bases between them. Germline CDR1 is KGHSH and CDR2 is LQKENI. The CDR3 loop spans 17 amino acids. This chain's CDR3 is CASSPAAVGTVNTEAFF. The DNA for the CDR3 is TGTGCCAGCTCACCAGCAGCCGTGGGGACCGTGAACACTGAAGCTTTCTTT.

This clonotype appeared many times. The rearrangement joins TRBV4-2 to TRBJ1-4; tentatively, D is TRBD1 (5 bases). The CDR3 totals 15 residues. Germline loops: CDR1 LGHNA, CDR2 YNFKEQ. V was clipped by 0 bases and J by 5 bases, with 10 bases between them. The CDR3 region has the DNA TGTGCCAGCAGCCAAGAAGGGGACTCCAATGAAAAACTGTTTTTT. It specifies CASSQEGDSNEKLFF.

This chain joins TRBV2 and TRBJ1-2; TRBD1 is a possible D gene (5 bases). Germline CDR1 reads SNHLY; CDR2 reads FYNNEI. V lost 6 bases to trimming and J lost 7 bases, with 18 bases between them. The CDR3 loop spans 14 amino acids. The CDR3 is CASSSGLRGGGYTF. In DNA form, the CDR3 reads TGTGCCAGCAGCTCGGGACTACGGGGCGGTGGCTACACCTTC.

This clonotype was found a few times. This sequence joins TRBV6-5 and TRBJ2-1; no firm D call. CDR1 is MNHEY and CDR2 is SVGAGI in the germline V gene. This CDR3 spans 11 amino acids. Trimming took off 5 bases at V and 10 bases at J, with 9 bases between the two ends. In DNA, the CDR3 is TGTGCCAGCAGTACCGATCTGGAGCAGTTCTTC. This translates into CASSTDLEQFF.

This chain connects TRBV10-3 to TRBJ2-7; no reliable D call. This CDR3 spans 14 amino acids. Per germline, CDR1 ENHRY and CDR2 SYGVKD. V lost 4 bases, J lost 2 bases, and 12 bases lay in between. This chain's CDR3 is CAISAAVSPYEQYF. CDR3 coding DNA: TGTGCCATCAGTGCGGCAGTCAGTCCCTACGAGCAGTACTTC.

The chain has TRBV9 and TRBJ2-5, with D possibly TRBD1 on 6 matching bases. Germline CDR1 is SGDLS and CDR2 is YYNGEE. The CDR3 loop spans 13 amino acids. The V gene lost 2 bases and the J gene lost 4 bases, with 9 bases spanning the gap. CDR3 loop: CASSVGTLETQYF. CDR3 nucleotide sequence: TGTGCCAGCAGCGTCGGGACACTAGAGACCCAGTACTTC. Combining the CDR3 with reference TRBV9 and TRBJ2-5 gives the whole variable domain DSGVTQTPKHLITATGQRVTLRCSPRSGDLSVYWYQQSLDQGLQFLIQYYNGEERAKGNILERFSAQQFPDLHSELNLSSLELGDSALYFCASSVGTLETQYFGPGTRLLVL.

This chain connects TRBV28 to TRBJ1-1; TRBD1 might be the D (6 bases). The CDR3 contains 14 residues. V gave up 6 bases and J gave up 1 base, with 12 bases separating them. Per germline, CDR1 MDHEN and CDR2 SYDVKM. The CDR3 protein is CASRRGHANTEAFF. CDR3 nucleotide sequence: TGTGCCAGCAGACGGGGACACGCGAACACTGAAGCTTTCTTT.

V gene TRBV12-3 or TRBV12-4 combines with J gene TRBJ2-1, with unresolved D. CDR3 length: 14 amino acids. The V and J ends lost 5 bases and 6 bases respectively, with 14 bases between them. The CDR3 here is CASSGYPEGNEQFF. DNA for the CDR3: TGTGCCAGCAGTGGATACCCCGAAGGCAATGAGCAGTTCTTC.

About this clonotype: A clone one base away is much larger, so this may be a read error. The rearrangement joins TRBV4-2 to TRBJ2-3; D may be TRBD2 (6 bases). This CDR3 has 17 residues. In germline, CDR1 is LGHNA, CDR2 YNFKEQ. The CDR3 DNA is TGTGCCAGCAGCCTCACGTCCAGGGCGGGGTCCACAGATACGCGGTATTTT. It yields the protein CASSLTSRAGSTDTRYF.

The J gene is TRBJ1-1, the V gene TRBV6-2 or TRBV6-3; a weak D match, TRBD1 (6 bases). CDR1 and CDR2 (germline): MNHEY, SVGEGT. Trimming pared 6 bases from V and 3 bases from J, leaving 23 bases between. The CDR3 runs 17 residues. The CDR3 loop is CASRMVRGQSLYTEAFF. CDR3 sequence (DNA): TGTGCCAGCAGAATGGTTAGGGGACAATCCCTTTACACTGAAGCTTTCTTT.

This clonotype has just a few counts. The CDR3 DNA reads as TGTGCCACCAGTGATTTGAAGGGTCCAGATACGCAGTATTTT. Encoded protein: CATSDLKGPDTQYF. This chain links TRBV24-1 with TRBJ2-3, with D uncertain. Trimming took 0 bases from V and 4 from J, leaving 7 bases between them. The CDR3 runs to 14 residues. CDR1 is KGHDR and CDR2 is SFDVKD in the germline V gene.

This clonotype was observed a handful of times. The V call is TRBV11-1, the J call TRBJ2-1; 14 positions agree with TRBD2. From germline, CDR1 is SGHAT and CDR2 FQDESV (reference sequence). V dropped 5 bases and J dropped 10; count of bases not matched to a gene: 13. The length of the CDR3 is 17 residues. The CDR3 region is CASSPRLTSGGAEEQFF. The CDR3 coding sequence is TGTGCCAGCAGCCCGCGTCTGACTAGCGGGGGGGCAGAAGAGCAGTTCTTC.

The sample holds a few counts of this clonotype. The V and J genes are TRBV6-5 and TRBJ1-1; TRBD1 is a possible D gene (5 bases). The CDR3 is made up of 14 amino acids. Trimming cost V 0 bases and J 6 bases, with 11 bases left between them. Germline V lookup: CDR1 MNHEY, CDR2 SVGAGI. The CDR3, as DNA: TGTGCCAGCAGTTACTCGACGGGGGGATCTGAAGCTTTCTTT. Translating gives CASSYSTGGSEAFF.